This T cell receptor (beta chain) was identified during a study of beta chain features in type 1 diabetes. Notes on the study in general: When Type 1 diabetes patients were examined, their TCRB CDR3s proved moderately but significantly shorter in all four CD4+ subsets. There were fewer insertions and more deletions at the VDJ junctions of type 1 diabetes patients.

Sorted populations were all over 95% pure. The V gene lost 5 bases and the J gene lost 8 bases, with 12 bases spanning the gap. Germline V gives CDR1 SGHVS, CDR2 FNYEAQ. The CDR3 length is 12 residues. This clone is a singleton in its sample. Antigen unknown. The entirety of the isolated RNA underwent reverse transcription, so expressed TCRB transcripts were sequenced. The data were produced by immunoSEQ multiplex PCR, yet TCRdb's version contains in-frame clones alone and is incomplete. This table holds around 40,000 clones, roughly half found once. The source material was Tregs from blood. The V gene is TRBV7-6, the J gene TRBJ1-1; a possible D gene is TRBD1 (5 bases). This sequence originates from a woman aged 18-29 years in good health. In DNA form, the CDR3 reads TGTGCCAGCAGCCCCCGTTGGGGCGAAGCTTTCTTT. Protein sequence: CASSPRWGEAFF. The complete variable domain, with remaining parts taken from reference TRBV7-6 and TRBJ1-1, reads GAGVSQSPRYKVTKRGQDVALRCDPISGHVSLYWYRQALGQGPEFLTYFNYEAQQDKSGLPNDRFSAERPEGSISTLTIQRTEQRDSAMYRCASSPRWGEAFFGQGTRLTVV.